The 14 T cell receptor beta chains below come from one sample, sequenced in a study of T cell repertoires in cytomegalovirus infection. MiXCR was run by TCRdb on the reads, yielding one entry per CDR3 protein. Altogether 600,000 to 800,000 distinct CDR3 sequences are present, approximately 25% being singletons, with the ten largest covering 6.5% to 10%. The specimen sequenced was CD8+ T cells from PBMCs. The receptors shown here come from a human donor in good health (CMV status not recorded). Some clones in this sample may be carry-over from other donors' samples.

This clonotype has a handful of counts. The gene calls are TRBV4-3 and TRBJ1-4; D is undetermined. The CDR3 spans 16 residues. Germline lookup yields CDR1 LGHNA and CDR2 YSLEER. Trimming stripped 0 bases from V and 0 bases from J, with 8 bases between. The DNA for the CDR3 is TGCGCCAGCAGCCAAGATGGGAGGGCAACTAATGAAAAACTGTTTTTT. It yields the protein CASSQDGRATNEKLFF.

This clonotype was counted only a few times. The rearrangement joins TRBV6-5 to TRBJ2-1; possible D gene TRBD2, 6 bases. This CDR3 has 13 residues. Germline V gene sequence: CDR1 MNHEY, CDR2 SVGAGI. Trimming removed 4 bases at V and 6 bases at J, with 10 bases between. CDR3 loop: CASSFGGINEQFF. For the CDR3, the DNA is TGTGCCAGCAGTTTCGGGGGAATCAATGAGCAGTTCTTC.

This clonotype was counted only a few times. The gene calls are TRBV2 and TRBJ1-2; D call uncertain. The V end was cut by 7 bases, the J end by 4 bases, with 10 bases between. The CDR3 is 12 amino acids. Germline V gene sequence: CDR1 SNHLY, CDR2 FYNNEI. This chain's CDR3 is CASKVRVYGYTF. The CDR3, as DNA: TGTGCCAGCAAAGTGAGGGTCTATGGCTACACCTTC. Combining the CDR3 with reference TRBV2 and TRBJ1-2 gives the whole variable domain EPEVTQTPSHQVTQMGQEVILRCVPISNHLYFYWYRQILGQKVEFLVSFYNNEISEKSEIFDDQFSVERPDGSNFTLKIRSTKLEDSAMYFCASKVRVYGYTFGSGTRLTVV.

In its sample, this clonotype was seen once. It may be a read error: a sequence one base away is much more abundant. The chain combines TRBV28 with TRBJ2-1, with D possibly matching TRBD2 (6 bases). CDR3 length: 11 amino acids. CDR1 MDHEN and CDR2 SYDVKM come from the germline V gene. The chain's CDR3 is CTSTWGDEQFF. CDR3 nucleotides: TGTACCAGCACGTGGGGGGATGAGCAGTTCTTC. The complete variable domain, with remaining parts taken from reference TRBV28 and TRBJ2-1, reads DVKVTQSSRYLVKRTGEKVFLECVQDMDHENMFWYRQDPGLGLRLIYFSYDVKMKEKGDIPEGYSVSREKKERFSLILESASTNQTSMYLCTSTWGDEQFFGPGTRLTVL.

The chain has TRBV29-1 and TRBJ2-5; 7 bases line up with TRBD1. This CDR3 contains 15 residues. V dropped 1 base and J dropped 5; count of bases not matched to a gene: 10. Germline-derived CDR1 and CDR2 are SQVTM and ANQGSEA. The CDR3 sequence is CSVEGRDSGFETQYF. CDR3 in DNA: TGCAGCGTTGAAGGCCGGGACAGCGGTTTTGAGACCCAGTACTTC.

This clonotype showed up just once. The chain is built from TRBV2 and TRBJ2-3, with a possible D match to TRBD1 (6 bases). CDR1 SNHLY and CDR2 FYNNEI come from the germline V gene. The V end lost 11 bases, the J end lost 7 bases, and 13 bases lay between the germline ends. The CDR3 has 11 residues. Here the CDR3 reads CASTQGHTQYF. CDR3 in DNA: TGTGCCTCAACTCAGGGGCATACGCAGTATTTT.

The table lists this clonotype with a few counts. The V call is TRBV29-1, the J call TRBJ2-1, with D maybe TRBD2 (5 bases). There are 12 residues in the CDR3. Trimming took off 6 bases at V and 3 bases at J, with 9 bases between the two ends. The germline gives CDR1 SQVTM, CDR2 ANQGSEA. The CDR3 coding sequence is TGCAGCGTGGACGGGGACTACAATGAGCAGTTCTTC. This sequence encodes CSVDGDYNEQFF.

This clonotype was counted only a few times. J is TRBJ2-7 and V is TRBV10-3; D unclear. V lost 5 bases and J lost 3, with 23 bases in between. There are 17 residues in the CDR3. Looked up from germline, CDR1 is ENHRY and CDR2 is SYGVKD. The CDR3 DNA follows: TGTGCCATCAGTCCAACCCCGGGCACCGCAATTATCTACGAGCAGTACTTC. Protein product: CAISPTPGTAIIYEQYF.

This clonotype was seen a few times. CDR3 amino acids: CASSQDPEGTQPQHF. For the CDR3, the DNA is TGTGCCAGCAGCCAAGATCCGGAGGGAACCCAGCCCCAGCATTTT. The chain uses TRBV4-2 and TRBJ1-5; D gene unclear. This CDR3 comprises 15 residues. V lost 0 bases and J 7 bases, leaving 13 bases between the germline ends. CDR1 and CDR2 (germline): LGHNA, YNFKEQ.

This clonotype was detected many times. CDR3: CASSPQGRETQYF. For the CDR3, the DNA is TGTGCCAGCAGCCCGCAGGGGAGAGAGACCCAGTACTTC. The J gene is TRBJ2-5, the V gene TRBV7-3; maybe TRBD1 (6 bases). The CDR3 has 13 amino acids. Germline-derived CDR1 and CDR2 are SGHTA and FQGTGA. Deletions cut 5 bases from V and 4 bases from J, with 11 bases between.

Details on this clonotype: A read error is possible here, since a much larger clone lies one base away. The genes are TRBV7-2 and TRBJ2-2; D may be TRBD1 (6 bases). Germline V gene lookup returns CDR1 SGHTA and CDR2 FQGNSA. The length of the CDR3 is 17 residues. The CDR3 reads CVSSLGRSGGYTGELFF. The CDR3, as DNA: TGTGTCAGCAGCTTGGGCCGAAGTGGGGGCTACACCGGGGAGCTGTTTTTT.

This clonotype has a handful of counts. The V gene is TRBV29-1, the J gene TRBJ1-3; 7 nucleotides line up with TRBD1. CDR3 length equals 14 residues. Germline-derived CDR1 and CDR2 are SQVTM and ANQGSEA. V was pared by 6 bases and J by 0 bases, with 5 bases of the junction left unmatched. The DNA of the CDR3 is TGCAGCGTCACAGGGGAGGACTCTGGAAACACCATATATTTT. It encodes CSVTGEDSGNTIYF. Combining the CDR3 with reference TRBV29-1 and TRBJ1-3 gives the whole variable domain SAVISQKPSRDICQRGTSLTIQCQVDSQVTMMFWYRQQPGQSLTLIATANQGSEATYESGFVIDKFPISRPNLTFSTLTVSNMSPEDSSIYLCSVTGEDSGNTIYFGEGSWLTVV.

This clonotype was recorded at least ten times. J is TRBJ2-6 and V is TRBV7-8, with D possibly TRBD2 on 6 matching bases. CDR1 and CDR2 (germline): SGHVS, FQNEAQ. Trimming left V 3 bases short and J 2 bases short, with 14 bases between. The CDR3 consists of 17 residues. CDR3 protein: CASSFPRGVAGANVLTF. The CDR3 coding sequence is TGTGCCAGCAGCTTCCCCCGCGGGGTGGCTGGGGCCAACGTCCTGACTTTC.

This clonotype was recorded a few times. This sequence joins TRBV7-9 and TRBJ2-1; 8 nucleotides align to TRBD2. V lost 10 bases, J lost 2 bases, and 10 bases stayed unmatched. Germline CDR1 SEHNR, CDR2 FQNEAQ (reference sequence). The CDR3 loop spans 15 amino acids. In nucleotides, the CDR3 is TGTGCCAACTCCAAAACCGGGGGGGCCTACAATGAGCAGTTCTTC. This translates into CANSKTGGAYNEQFF.